Listed below are T cell receptor beta chains from one sample, sequenced in a study of blood T cell repertoires in COVID-19. This table comes from immunoSEQ multiplex PCR, and its TCRdb copy is limited to in-frame clones, with some not included. This table holds around 300,000 clones, about nine tenths found once. The sample comprised peripheral blood. Receptor source: a woman between 25 and 40 years old with COVID-19, enrolled during active disease. The CDR3 runs from the conserved cysteine through the conserved F or W. The order of the fields is clone size, J gene, V gene, D gene, CDR3 DNA, CDR3 protein. A D gene is named only where the DNA matches it firmly. Size is stated for part of the rows, as once, few or many counts, or as a class when the clone is expanded.

>NA|TRBJ1-1|TRBV5-4|NA
TGTGCCAGCTACAGCAAACCGCACACTGAAGCTTTCTTT
CASYSKPHTEAFF
>NA|TRBJ1-2|TRBV14|NA
TGTCCCCTCCGGGGGGGCTACACCTTC
CPLRGGYTF
>NA|TRBJ1-5|TRBV19|TRBD1
TGTGCCAGTTCACAGGGGCTCAATCAGCCCCAGCATTTT
CASSQGLNQPQHF
>NA|TRBJ1-4|TRBV30|TRBD1
TGTGCCTGGACACAGGGGATGGGTGAAAAACTGTTTTTT
CAWTQGMGEKLFF
>NA|TRBJ2-5|TRBV18|TRBD1
TGTGCCAGCTCACCACCCGGGACAGGTCATGAGACCCAGTACTTC
CASSPPGTGHETQYF
>few|TRBJ2-7|TRBV7-8|NA
TGTGCCAGCAGCTTACTAGGCCACGAGCAGTACTTC
CASSLLGHEQYF
>NA|TRBJ1-5|TRBV19|NA
TGTGCCAATTCGGGGGGGGATAGCAATCAGCCCCAGCATTTT
CANSGGDSNQPQHF
>once|TRBJ2-3|TRBV6-1|TRBD1
TGTGCCAGCAGTGAATTCGGGACAGGGTACACAGATACGCAGTATTTT
CASSEFGTGYTDTQYF
>few|TRBJ1-1|TRBV7-9|TRBD1
TGTGCCAGCAGCTCGATTCCAACAGGGGGGACTGAAGCTTTCTTT
CASSSIPTGGTEAFF
>NA|TRBJ1-3|TRBV10-3|NA
TGTGCCATCAGTGAGGGTCCAGCCCTAGTCTTAAACACCATATATTTT
CAISEGPALVLNTIYF
>NA|TRBJ2-7|TRBV9|TRBD1
TGTGCCAGCAGCCCCCAGGGGGACCCCTATGACGAGCAGTACTTC
CASSPQGDPYDEQYF